These 9 T cell receptor beta chains share one sample of origin, sequenced in a study of identical twins. TCRdb re-derived calls from the 5' RACE reads in MiXCR, one entry per CDR3 protein. The repertoire holds a few hundred thousand distinct CDR3 sequences, approximately 10% seen once, with 2.5% to 3% in the top ten. These data were likewise used in another study, on yellow fever vaccine responses in identical twins.

Sequenced input: PBMCs. These receptors all stem from a woman aged 18-30 years in good health.

This clonotype came up many times. The chain uses TRBV7-6 and TRBJ2-7, with 12 bases aligning to TRBD1. The CDR3 is 16 amino acids. Germline trimming cut 7 bases from V and 6 bases from J; bases unmatched to any gene: 13. Germline CDR1 is SGHVS and CDR2 is FNYEAQ. The CDR3, as DNA: TGTGCCAGCAATCCTCTTGGGACAGGGGGCTTAGGCGAGCAGTACTTC. Translation gives CASNPLGTGGLGEQYF.

At least ten counts were recorded for this clonotype. This chain joins TRBV4-3 and TRBJ2-3; 7 positions match TRBD1. Germline CDR1 and CDR2: LGHNA and YSLEER. Trimming took 0 bases from V and 3 from J; bases not matched to a gene: 3. The CDR3 extends over 15 amino acids. CDR3 coding DNA: TGCGCCAGCAGCCAAGACGGACAGGCGACAGATACGCAGTATTTT. This translates into CASSQDGQATDTQYF.

This clonotype has a handful of counts. The V call is TRBV28, the J call TRBJ2-1; 12 positions agree with TRBD2. V lost 3 bases to trimming and J lost 9 bases; unmatched junction nucleotides: 9. CDR1 and CDR2 (germline): MDHEN, SYDVKM. CDR3 length equals 16 residues. CDR3: CASSFLPAGLAGEQFF. As DNA, the CDR3 is TGTGCCAGCAGTTTTCTCCCAGCGGGACTAGCGGGTGAGCAGTTCTTC.

The chain joins TRBV7-9 to TRBJ2-4; D remains unclear. CDR3 length: 13 amino acids. Germline CDR1 SEHNR, CDR2 FQNEAQ (reference sequence). Trimming cost V 1 base and J 4 bases, with 5 bases left between them. The CDR3 reads CASSLGQKNIQYF. For the CDR3, the DNA is TGTGCCAGCAGCTTAGGGCAGAAAAACATTCAGTACTTC.

The rearrangement links TRBV7-2 to TRBJ2-3; 10 positions match TRBD2. V was clipped by 2 bases and J by 4 bases; unmatched bases: 9. The CDR3 is 17 amino acids. Per germline, CDR1 SGHTA and CDR2 FQGNSA. CDR3 sequence: CASSLNQAGGRADTQYF. The CDR3 coding sequence is TGTGCCAGCAGCTTAAACCAAGCGGGGGGGCGAGCAGATACGCAGTATTTT.

This clonotype was seen only a few times. This chain joins TRBV5-6 and TRBJ1-1; D is unclear. Germline V gives CDR1 SGHDT, CDR2 YYEEEE. V lost 3 bases, J lost 4 bases, and 10 bases lay in between. This CDR3 region has 13 residues. As DNA, the CDR3 is TGTGCCAGCAGCTCCCGGCGGGTCACTGAAGCTTTCTTT. Amino acids: CASSSRRVTEAFF. The full variable domain, its missing parts supplied by reference TRBV5-6 and TRBJ1-1, is DAGVTQSPTHLIKTRGQQVTLRCSPKSGHDTVSWYQQALGQGPQFIFQYYEEEERQRGNFPDRFSGHQFPNYSSELNVNALLLGDSALYLCASSSRRVTEAFFGQGTRLTVV.

This clonotype was detected many times. The chain uses TRBV28 and TRBJ2-1; D tentatively fits TRBD1 or TRBD2 (7 bases each). The germline V gene encodes CDR1 MDHEN and CDR2 SYDVKM. CDR3 length equals 14 residues. Trimming shortened V by 7 bases and J by 6 bases, and 16 bases separated the two germline ends. For the CDR3, the DNA is TGTGCCAGCAAAGGGGAGGGGGCGAGCAATGAGCAGTTCTTC. This codes for CASKGEGASNEQFF.

The V gene is TRBV4-3, the J gene TRBJ2-3; 7 bases are a match to TRBD2. The CDR3 loop spans 16 amino acids. Germline lookup yields CDR1 LGHNA and CDR2 YSLEER. The ends lost 0 bases at V and 6 bases at J; junction bases unmatched: 9. The DNA for the CDR3 is TGCGCCAGCAGCCAAGATCGGGCTAGCGGACCCGATACGCAGTATTTT. This codes for CASSQDRASGPDTQYF.

This clonotype was seen only a few times. Written as DNA, the CDR3 is TGTGCCAGCAGCTTACCCCAGCGATCCAGGGGGCAATTGGAGACCCAGTACTTC. Residues: CASSLPQRSRGQLETQYF. The chain uses TRBV11-2 and TRBJ2-5; 8 nucleotides match TRBD1. The length of the CDR3 is 18 residues. The V gene's germline CDR1 is SGHAT and CDR2 FQNNGV. The V segment lost 2 bases and the J segment 5 bases; nucleotides outside the gene matches: 16.